This T cell receptor beta chain stems from a study of OX40 agonist ivuxolimab in advanced cancers. This clone was picked up a small number of times. V lost 6 bases and J lost 0, with 9 bases in between. This CDR3 comprises 13 residues. Germline CDR1 and CDR2: MDHEN and SYDVKM. Some clones are missing from TCRdb's copy, which holds only in-frame ones; the method was immunoSEQ multiplex PCR. The sample lists some 57,000 clones; just under 85% were seen once. The input for sequencing was CD4+ or CD8+ T cells sorted from blood, taken in a trial of the OX40 agonist ivuxolimab. The clonotype comes from an adult with an advanced solid tumor such as melanoma, head and neck, liver or kidney cancer. This sequence joins TRBV28 and TRBJ2-7; D possibly corresponds to TRBD1 (5 bases). This CDR3 reads CASRIDSSYEQYF. CDR3 sequence (DNA): TGTGCCAGCAGAATCGACAGCTCCTACGAGCAGTACTTC.